The sequence of this T cell receptor (beta chain) was determined in a study of cytomegalovirus exposure and HLA in healthy donors. The PCR had 60 Vbeta and 13 Jbeta primers. Using immunoSEQ multiplex PCR, the repertoire was profiled, and TCRdb retains in-frame clones only, with some absent. The sample contains under 150,000 clones, 70% to 80% of which appear only once. With 0 bases clipped from V and 6 bases from J, the junction kept 6 bases outside the gene matches. Germline V CDR1 and CDR2: SGHKS, YYEKEE (reference sequence). The CDR3 is made up of 15 amino acids. The TCR sequence derives from a woman between 40 and 50 years old in good health and CMV-seropositive. The chain uses TRBV5-5 and TRBJ2-7; 10 bases match TRBD2. The sequencing sample was made of PBMCs. DNA for the CDR3: TGTGCCAGCAGCTTGGAACTAGCGGGACAATTCGAGCAGTACTTC. Translated, it gives CASSLELAGQFEQYF.